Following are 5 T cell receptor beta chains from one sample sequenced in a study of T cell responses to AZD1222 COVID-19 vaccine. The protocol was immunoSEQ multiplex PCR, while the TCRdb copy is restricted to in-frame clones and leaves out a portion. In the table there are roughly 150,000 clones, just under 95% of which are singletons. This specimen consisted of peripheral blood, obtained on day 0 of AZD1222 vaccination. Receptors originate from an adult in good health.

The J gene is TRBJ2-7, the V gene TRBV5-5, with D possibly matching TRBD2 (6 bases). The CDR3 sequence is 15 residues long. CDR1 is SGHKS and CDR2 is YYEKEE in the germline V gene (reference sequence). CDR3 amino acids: CFNLGLQNEVSEQYF. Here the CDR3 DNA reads TGTTTTAACTTGGGACTGCAGAATGAAGTTAGCGAGCAGTACTTC.

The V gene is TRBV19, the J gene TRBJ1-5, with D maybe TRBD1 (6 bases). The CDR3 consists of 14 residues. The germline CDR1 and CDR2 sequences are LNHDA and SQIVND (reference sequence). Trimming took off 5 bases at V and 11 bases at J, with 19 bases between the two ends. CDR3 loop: CASSVGHAKRSQHF. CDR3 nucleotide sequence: TGTGCCAGTAGTGTGGGACACGCTAAGAGGTCCCAGCATTTT.

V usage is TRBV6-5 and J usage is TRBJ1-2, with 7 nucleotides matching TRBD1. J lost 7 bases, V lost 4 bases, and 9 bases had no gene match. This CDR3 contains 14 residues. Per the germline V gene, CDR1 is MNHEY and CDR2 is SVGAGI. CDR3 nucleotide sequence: TGTGCCAGCAGTTTCCAGGGGGGATCAAGTGGCTACACCTTC. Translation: CASSFQGGSSGYTF.

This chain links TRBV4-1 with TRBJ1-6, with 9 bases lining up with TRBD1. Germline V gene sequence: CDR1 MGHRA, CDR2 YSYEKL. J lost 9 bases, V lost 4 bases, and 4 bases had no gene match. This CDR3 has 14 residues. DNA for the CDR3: TGCGCCAGCAGCCTGGGACAGGGAAGTTCACCCCTCCACTTT. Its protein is CASSLGQGSSPLHF.

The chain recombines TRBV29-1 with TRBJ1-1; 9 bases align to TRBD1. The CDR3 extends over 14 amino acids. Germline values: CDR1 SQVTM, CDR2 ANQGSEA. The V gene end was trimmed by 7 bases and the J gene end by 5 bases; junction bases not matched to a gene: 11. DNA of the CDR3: TGCAGCGGGGGACAGGGAACGGGAGGAACTGAAGCTTTCTTT. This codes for CSGGQGTGGTEAFF.